The entry below gives a single T cell receptor beta chain sequence along with its context. Its target is unknown. Trimming at V came to 4 bases and at J to 6 bases, leaving 4 bases not matched to a gene. The CDR3 runs 14 residues. The germline V gene has CDR1 LNHDA and CDR2 SQIVND (reference sequence). The data are from a study of cytomegalovirus exposure and HLA in healthy donors. Study-wide results and caveats: Exclusion as indistinguishable affected some V segments, including TRBV6-2 and TRBV6-3.

Primers: 60 Vbeta forward and 13 Jbeta reverse. Assay used: immunoSEQ multiplex PCR; TCRdb lists only in-frame clones, some missing. The table has fewer than 150,000 clones, around 70% seen once; the top ten hold 4% to 5%. The rearrangement joins TRBV19 to TRBJ2-1; the match to TRBD2 covers 9 bases. Input material: PBMCs. The receptor's source is a woman in her forties in good health and CMV-seropositive. The CDR3 bases are TGTGCCAGTAGTACTAGGCGGGGGGGCAATGAGCAGTTCTTC. Encoded protein: CASSTRRGGNEQFF.